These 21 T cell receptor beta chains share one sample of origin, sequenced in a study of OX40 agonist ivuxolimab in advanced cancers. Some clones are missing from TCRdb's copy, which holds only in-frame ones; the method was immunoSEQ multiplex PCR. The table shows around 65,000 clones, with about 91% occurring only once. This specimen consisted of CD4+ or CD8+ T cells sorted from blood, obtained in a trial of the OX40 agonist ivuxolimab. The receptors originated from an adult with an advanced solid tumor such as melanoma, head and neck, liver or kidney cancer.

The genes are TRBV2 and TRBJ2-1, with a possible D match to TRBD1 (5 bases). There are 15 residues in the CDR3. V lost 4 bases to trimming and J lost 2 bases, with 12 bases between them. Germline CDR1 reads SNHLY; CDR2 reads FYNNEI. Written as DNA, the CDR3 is TGTGCCAGCAGTGGACGACAGAAAACCTACAATGAGCAGTTCTTC. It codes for CASSGRQKTYNEQFF.

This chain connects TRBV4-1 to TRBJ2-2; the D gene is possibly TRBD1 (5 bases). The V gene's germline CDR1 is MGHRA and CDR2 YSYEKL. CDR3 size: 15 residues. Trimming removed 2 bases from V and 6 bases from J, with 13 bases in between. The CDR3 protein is CASSQSSGIAGELFF. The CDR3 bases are TGCGCCAGCAGCCAATCATCAGGGATTGCCGGGGAGCTGTTTTTT.

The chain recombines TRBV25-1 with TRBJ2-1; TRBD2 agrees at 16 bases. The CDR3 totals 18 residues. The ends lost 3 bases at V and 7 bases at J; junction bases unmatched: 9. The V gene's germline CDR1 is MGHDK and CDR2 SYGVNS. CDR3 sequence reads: CASSDTGTSGRAVNEQFF. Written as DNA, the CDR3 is TGTGCCAGCAGTGACACCGGGACTAGCGGGAGGGCCGTTAATGAGCAGTTCTTC.

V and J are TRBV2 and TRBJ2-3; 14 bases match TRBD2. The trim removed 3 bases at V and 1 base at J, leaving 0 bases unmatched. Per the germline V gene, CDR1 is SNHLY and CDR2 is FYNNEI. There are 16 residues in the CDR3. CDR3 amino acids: CASSEGLAGGTDTQYF. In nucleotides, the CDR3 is TGTGCCAGCAGTGAGGGACTAGCGGGAGGCACAGATACGCAGTATTTT.

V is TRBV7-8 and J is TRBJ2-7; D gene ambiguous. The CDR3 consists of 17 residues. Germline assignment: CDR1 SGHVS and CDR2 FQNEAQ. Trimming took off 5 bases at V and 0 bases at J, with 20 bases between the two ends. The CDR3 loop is CASSPFSSSFSSYEQYF. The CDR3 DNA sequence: TGTGCCAGCAGCCCCTTCTCTAGTTCCTTCAGCTCCTACGAGCAGTACTTC.

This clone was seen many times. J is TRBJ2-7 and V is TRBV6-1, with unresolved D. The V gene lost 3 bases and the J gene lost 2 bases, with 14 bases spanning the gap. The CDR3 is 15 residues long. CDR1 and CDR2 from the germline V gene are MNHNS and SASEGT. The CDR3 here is CASSEESDGAYEQYF. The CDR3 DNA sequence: TGTGCCAGCAGTGAGGAATCGGACGGAGCCTACGAGCAGTACTTC.

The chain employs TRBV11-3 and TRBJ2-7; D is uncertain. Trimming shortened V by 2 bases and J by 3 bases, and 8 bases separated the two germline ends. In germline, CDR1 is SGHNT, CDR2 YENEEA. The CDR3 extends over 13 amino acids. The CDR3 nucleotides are TGTGCCAGCAGCTTACACGGAATCTACGAGCAGTACTTC. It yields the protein CASSLHGIYEQYF.

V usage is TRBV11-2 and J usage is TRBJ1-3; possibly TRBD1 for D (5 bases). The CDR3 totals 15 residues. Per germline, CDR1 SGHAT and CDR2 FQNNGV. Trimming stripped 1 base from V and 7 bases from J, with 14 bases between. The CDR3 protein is CASSLVLPGRNTIYF. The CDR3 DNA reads TGTGCCAGCAGCTTAGTTTTGCCAGGGCGGAACACCATATATTTT.

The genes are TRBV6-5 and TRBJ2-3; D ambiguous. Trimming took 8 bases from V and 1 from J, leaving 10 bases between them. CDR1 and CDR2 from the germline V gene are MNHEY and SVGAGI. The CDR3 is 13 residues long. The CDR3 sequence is CASGLTGTDTQYF. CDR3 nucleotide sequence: TGTGCCAGCGGCCTCACTGGCACAGATACGCAGTATTTT.

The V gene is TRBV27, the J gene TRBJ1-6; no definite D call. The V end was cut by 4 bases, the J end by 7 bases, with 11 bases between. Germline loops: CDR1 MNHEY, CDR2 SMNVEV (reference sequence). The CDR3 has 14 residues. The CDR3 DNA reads TGTGCCAGCAGTTGGGGAGAACTCAATTCACCCCTCCACTTT. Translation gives CASSWGELNSPLHF.

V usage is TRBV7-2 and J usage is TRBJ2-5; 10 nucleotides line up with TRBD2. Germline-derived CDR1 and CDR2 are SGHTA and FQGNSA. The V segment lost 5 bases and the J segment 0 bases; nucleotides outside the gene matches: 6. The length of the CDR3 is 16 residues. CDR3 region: CASSLWTSGNQETQYF. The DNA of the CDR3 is TGTGCCAGCAGCCTATGGACTAGCGGCAACCAAGAGACCCAGTACTTC.

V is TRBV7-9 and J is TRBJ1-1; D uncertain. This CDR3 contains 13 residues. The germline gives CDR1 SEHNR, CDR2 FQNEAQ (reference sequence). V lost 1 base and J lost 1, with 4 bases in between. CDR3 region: CASSLGWNTEAFF. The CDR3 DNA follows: TGTGCCAGCAGCTTAGGCTGGAACACTGAAGCTTTCTTT.

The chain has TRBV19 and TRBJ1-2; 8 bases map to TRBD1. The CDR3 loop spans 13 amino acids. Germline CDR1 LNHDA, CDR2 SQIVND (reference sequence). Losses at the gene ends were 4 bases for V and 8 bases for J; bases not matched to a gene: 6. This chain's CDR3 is CASSSGQGHGYTF. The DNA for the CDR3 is TGTGCCAGTAGTAGCGGACAGGGTCACGGCTACACCTTC.

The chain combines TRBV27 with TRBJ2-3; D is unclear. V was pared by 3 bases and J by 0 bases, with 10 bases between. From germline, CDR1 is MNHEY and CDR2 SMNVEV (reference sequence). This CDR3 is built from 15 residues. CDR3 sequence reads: CASSFRDGSTDTQYF. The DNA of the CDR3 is TGTGCCAGCAGTTTTAGAGACGGAAGCACAGATACGCAGTATTTT.

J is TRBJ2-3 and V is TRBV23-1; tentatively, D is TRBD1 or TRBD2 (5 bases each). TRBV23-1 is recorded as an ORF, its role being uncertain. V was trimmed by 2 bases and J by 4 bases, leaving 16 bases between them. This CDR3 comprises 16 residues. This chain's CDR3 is CASSQGHGQGADTQYF. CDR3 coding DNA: TGCGCCAGCAGTCAAGGGCACGGGCAGGGAGCAGATACGCAGTATTTT.

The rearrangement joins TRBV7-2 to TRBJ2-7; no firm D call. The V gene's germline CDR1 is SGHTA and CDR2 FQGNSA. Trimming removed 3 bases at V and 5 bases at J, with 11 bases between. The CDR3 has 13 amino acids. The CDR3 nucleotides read TGTGCCAGCAGCTTCCCCTTTTCCCACGAGCAGTACTTC. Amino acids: CASSFPFSHEQYF.

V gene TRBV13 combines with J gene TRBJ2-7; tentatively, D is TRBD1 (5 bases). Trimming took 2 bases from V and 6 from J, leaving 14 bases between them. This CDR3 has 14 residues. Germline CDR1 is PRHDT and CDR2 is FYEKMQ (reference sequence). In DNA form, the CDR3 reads TGTGCCAGCAGCTTAAGGCGGTTAGGGGTCGAGCAGTACTTC. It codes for CASSLRRLGVEQYF.

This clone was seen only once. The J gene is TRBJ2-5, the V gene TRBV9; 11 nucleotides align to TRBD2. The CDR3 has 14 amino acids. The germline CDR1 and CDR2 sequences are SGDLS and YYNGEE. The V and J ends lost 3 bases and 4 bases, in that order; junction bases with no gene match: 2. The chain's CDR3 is CASSGSGRGETQYF. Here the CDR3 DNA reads TGTGCCAGCAGCGGTAGCGGGAGGGGAGAGACCCAGTACTTC. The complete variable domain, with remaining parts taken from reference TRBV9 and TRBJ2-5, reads DSGVTQTPKHLITATGQRVTLRCSPRSGDLSVYWYQQSLDQGLQFLIQYYNGEERAKGNILERFSAQQFPDLHSELNLSSLELGDSALYFCASSGSGRGETQYFGPGTRLLVL.

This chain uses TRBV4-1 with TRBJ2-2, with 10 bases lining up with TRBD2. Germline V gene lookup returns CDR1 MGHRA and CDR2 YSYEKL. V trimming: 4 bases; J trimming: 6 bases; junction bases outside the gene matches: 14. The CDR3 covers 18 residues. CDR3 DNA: TGCGCCAGCAGCCGGACCAAGGATTCTAGCGGGAGCTCCGGGGAGCTGTTTTTT. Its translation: CASSRTKDSSGSSGELFF.

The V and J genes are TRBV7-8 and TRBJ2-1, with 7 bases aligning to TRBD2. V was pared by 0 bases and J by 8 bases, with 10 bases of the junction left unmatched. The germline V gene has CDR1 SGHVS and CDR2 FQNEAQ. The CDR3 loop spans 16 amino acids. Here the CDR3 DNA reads TGTGCCAGCAGCTTAGCGGGACTAACGACTTCTTATGAGCAGTTCTTC. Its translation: CASSLAGLTTSYEQFF.

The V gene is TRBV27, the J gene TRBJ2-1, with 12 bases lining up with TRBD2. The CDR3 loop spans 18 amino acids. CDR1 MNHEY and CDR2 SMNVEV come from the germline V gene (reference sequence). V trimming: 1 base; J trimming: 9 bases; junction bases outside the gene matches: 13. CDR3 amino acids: CASSLWSPGLAGSGEQFF. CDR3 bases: TGTGCCAGCAGTTTATGGTCCCCCGGACTAGCGGGATCTGGTGAGCAGTTCTTC.